This T cell receptor beta chain was sequenced during a study of Graves' ophthalmopathy and Graves' hyperthyroidism. Turning to the study itself: Hyperthyroidism was considered stable when no ophthalmopathy appeared within 18 months of follow-up. Study results and caveats: Detection in blood was also observed for most expanded thyroid clonotypes above 0.001 frequency.

RNA transcripts provided the template for amplifying TCR beta CDR3 regions. In the first round, RT-PCR was carried out with HTBI primers, and a multiplex PCR formed the second round. TCRdb independently ran MiXCR on the multiplex PCR reads; one entry per CDR3 protein. This sample has 560,000 or so distinct CDR3 sequences; roughly 39% occur once, and the top ten carry less than 4.5%. To note about this clonotype: What it recognizes is unknown. A much larger clonotype is one base distant, so this may be a read error.

The CDR3 length is 19 residues. Germline-derived CDR1 and CDR2 are SEHNR and FQNEAQ (reference sequence). The rearrangement joins TRBV7-9 to TRBJ2-7; 11 nucleotides line up with TRBD2. This clonotype was obtained from an adult man with Graves' hyperthyroidism. The sequencing input was peripheral blood or thyroid tissue (not recorded which). CDR3 bases: TGTGCCAGCGGCTTGGTCGGTCTAGCGGGAGGAGGAAGCTCCTACGAGCAGTACTTC. This gives the protein CASGLVGLAGGGSSYEQYF.